The entry below gives a single TCR beta chain sequence along with its context. V lost 5 bases, J lost 5 bases, and 3 bases stayed unmatched. The germline CDR1 and CDR2 sequences are MNHEY and SMNVEV (reference sequence). The CDR3 has 13 residues. The assay was immunoSEQ multiplex PCR, and TCRdb's table has in-frame clones only and misses some. The table has roughly 230,000 clones, 85% seen once; the top ten hold 5% to 7.5%. The data were taken from a study of blood T cell repertoires in COVID-19. Sequencing was performed on PBMCs or T cells enriched from blood (not recorded which). The sequence came from a woman aged 50 to 60 who had been exposed to COVID-19. The chain uses TRBV27 and TRBJ1-2; TRBD1 matches 9 bases. This chain's CDR3 is CASSLGTGYGYTF. Written as DNA, the CDR3 is TGTGCCAGCAGTCTTGGGACAGGGTATGGCTACACCTTC.